These 24 T cell receptor beta chains share one sample of origin, sequenced in a study of T cell responses to AZD1222 COVID-19 vaccine. Sequencing used immunoSEQ multiplex PCR; TCRdb keeps in-frame clones, though not all of them. The data contain 95,000 to 150,000 clones, roughly 87% of them singletons. This material consisted of peripheral blood, taken on day 0 of AZD1222 vaccination. Receptors originate from an adult in good health.

This clone was detected once. The chain has TRBV9 and TRBJ2-7, with D perhaps given as TRBD1 or TRBD2 (5 bases each). The V and J ends lost 5 bases and 1 base respectively, with 19 bases between them. Germline-derived CDR1 and CDR2 are SGDLS and YYNGEE. The CDR3 consists of 16 residues. DNA of the CDR3: TGTGCCAGCAGTGTTTCCGCCGGGACCCAGTCCTACGAGCAGTACTTC. This sequence encodes CASSVSAGTQSYEQYF.

V is TRBV5-5 and J is TRBJ2-7, with D unresolved. V lost 3 bases and J lost 0, with 10 bases in between. The CDR3 consists of 14 residues. Germline loops: CDR1 SGHKS, CDR2 YYEKEE (reference sequence). This CDR3 is CASSSDVSSYEQYF. The CDR3 nucleotides read TGTGCCAGCAGCTCGGACGTTAGCTCCTACGAGCAGTACTTC. The whole variable domain, filled in from reference TRBV5-5 and TRBJ2-7, reads DAGVTQSPTHLIKTRGQQVTLRCSPISGHKSVSWYQQVLGQGPQFIFQYYEKEERGRGNFPDRFSARQFPNYSSELNVNALLLGDSALYLCASSSDVSSYEQYFGPGTRLTVT.

The J gene is TRBJ1-4, the V gene TRBV9; D gene unclear. The CDR3 runs to 14 residues. The V end lost 3 bases, the J end lost 0 bases, and 6 bases lay between the germline ends. The germline V gene has CDR1 SGDLS and CDR2 YYNGEE. The CDR3 region has the DNA TGTGCCAGCAGCGCGGACGCAACTAATGAAAAACTGTTTTTT. Protein: CASSADATNEKLFF.

This chain connects TRBV18 to TRBJ2-7; TRBD1 or TRBD2 may be the D gene (5 bases each). CDR1 and CDR2 from the germline V gene are KGHSH and LQKENI. The CDR3 contains 13 residues. The V end lost 2 bases, the J end lost 0 bases, and 5 bases lay between the germline ends. CDR3 nucleotide sequence: TGTGCCAGCTCACCAGGGGGCTCCTACGAGCAGTACTTC. Protein sequence: CASSPGGSYEQYF.

The chain carries TRBV5-6 and TRBJ2-5; no firm D call. Per the germline V gene, CDR1 is SGHDT and CDR2 is YYEEEE. Trimming left V 4 bases short and J 0 bases short, with 13 bases between. This CDR3 spans 15 amino acids. The CDR3 nucleotides read TGTGCCAGCAGCCCCCGACGGATGTACCAAGAGACCCAGTACTTC. This codes for CASSPRRMYQETQYF. The full variable domain, rest sourced from reference TRBV5-6 and TRBJ2-5, is DAGVTQSPTHLIKTRGQQVTLRCSPKSGHDTVSWYQQALGQGPQFIFQYYEEEERQRGNFPDRFSGHQFPNYSSELNVNALLLGDSALYLCASSPRRMYQETQYFGPGTRLLVL.

The rearrangement uses TRBV2 and TRBJ1-6; 7 bases map to TRBD1. V lost 6 bases to trimming and J lost 8 bases; unmatched junction nucleotides: 7. The CDR3 sequence is 14 residues long. CDR1 and CDR2 (germline): SNHLY, FYNNEI. This CDR3 reads CASRETGIDSPLHF. DNA of the CDR3: TGTGCCAGCAGGGAGACAGGGATCGATTCACCCCTCCACTTT.

The J gene is TRBJ1-5, the V gene TRBV7-9, with D uncertain. CDR1 SEHNR and CDR2 FQNEAQ come from the germline V gene (reference sequence). V dropped 1 base and J dropped 6 bases, with 4 bases sitting between them. CDR3 size: 12 residues. CDR3 DNA: TGTGCCAGCAGCTTAGGGGGTCAGCCCCAGCATTTT. This codes for CASSLGGQPQHF.

The CDR3 protein is CASSLGASGGAGSYNEQFF. The DNA for the CDR3 is TGTGCCAGCAGCTTAGGCGCTAGCGGGGGGGCCGGGTCCTACAATGAGCAGTTCTTC. V usage is TRBV9 and J usage is TRBJ2-1, with 12 bases fitting TRBD2. This CDR3 is 19 amino acids long. Germline V gene data show CDR1 as SGDLS and CDR2 as YYNGEE. J was trimmed by 1 base and V by 4 bases; bases with no gene match: 12.

The chain carries TRBV3-1 (or the pseudogene TRBV3-2) and TRBJ1-5, with D unresolved. Per the germline V gene, CDR1 is LGHDT and CDR2 is YNNKEL (reference sequence). V lost 2 bases and J lost 2, with 13 bases in between. The CDR3 is made up of 16 amino acids. For the CDR3, the DNA is TGTGCCAGCAGCCAATCGGCGTCGGGTGGCAATCAGCCCCAGCATTTT. Translation: CASSQSASGGNQPQHF.

CDR3 residues: CASSSRTSGRYREQYF. The CDR3, as DNA: TGTGCCAGCAGCTCGAGGACTAGCGGGAGGTATCGCGAGCAGTACTTC. The genes are TRBV11-3 and TRBJ2-7; TRBD2 agrees at 14 bases. The CDR3 runs to 16 residues. Per the germline V gene, CDR1 is SGHNT and CDR2 is YENEEA. The ends lost 4 bases at V and 6 bases at J; junction bases unmatched: 8.

The V call is TRBV7-9, the J call TRBJ2-3, with TRBD2 as a possible D gene (6 bases). Germline CDR1 and CDR2: SEHNR and FQNEAQ (reference sequence). The CDR3 sequence is 15 residues long. V gave up 8 bases and J gave up 1 base, with 16 bases separating them. The CDR3 nucleotides read TGTGCCAGCCACTTTGACACGGGAGGCACAGATACGCAGTATTTT. Encoded protein: CASHFDTGGTDTQYF. Combining the CDR3 with reference TRBV7-9 and TRBJ2-3 gives the whole variable domain DTGVSQNPRHKITKRGQNVTFRCDPISEHNRLYWYRQTLGQGPEFLTYFQNEAQLEKSRLLSDRFSAERPKGSFSTLEIQRTEQGDSAMYLCASHFDTGGTDTQYFGPGTRLTVL.

The chain links TRBV7-9 to TRBJ1-1; D gene ambiguous. The V gene's germline CDR1 is SEHNR and CDR2 FQNEAQ (reference sequence). V dropped 5 bases and J dropped 8 bases, with 18 bases sitting between them. The CDR3 length is 14 residues. The CDR3 sequence: CASSLKGGRTEAFF. DNA for the CDR3: TGTGCCAGCAGCCTAAAAGGAGGACGAACCGAAGCTTTCTTT.

This clone was recorded a few times. DNA for the CDR3: TGTGCCAGCAGTGCCCATTCAGGCAATGAGCAGTTCTTC. Protein sequence: CASSAHSGNEQFF. This chain connects TRBV12-3 or TRBV12-4 to TRBJ2-1, with D hard to call. The CDR3 is made up of 13 amino acids. V shed 5 bases and J shed 6 bases, with 11 bases lying between them.

The gene calls are TRBV6-5 and TRBJ1-1; D is undetermined. Germline CDR1 reads MNHEY; CDR2 reads SVGAGI. Trimming left V 7 bases short and J 4 bases short, with 19 bases between. This CDR3 is built from 15 residues. The CDR3 bases are TGTGCCAGCACTATGATATCTTGGGTTGGCACTGAAGCTTTCTTT. It codes for CASTMISWVGTEAFF.

The chain employs TRBV11-3 and TRBJ1-4; 7 nucleotides agree with TRBD1. J lost 6 bases, V lost 5 bases, and 6 bases had no gene match. The CDR3 runs to 14 residues. Germline CDR1 and CDR2: SGHNT and YENEEA. CDR3 residues: CASSLVTGDEKLFF. CDR3 DNA sequence: TGTGCCAGCAGCCTGGTCACAGGGGATGAAAAACTGTTTTTT.

J is TRBJ2-5 and V is TRBV6-5, with a tentative D call TRBD2 (7 bases). The ends were cut back, 0 bases at V and 4 bases at J, with 15 bases in the middle. In germline, CDR1 is MNHEY, CDR2 SVGAGI. The CDR3 totals 16 residues. CDR3 region: CASSYSGRGATETQYF. For the CDR3, the DNA is TGTGCCAGCAGTTACTCGGGTCGGGGGGCCACAGAGACCCAGTACTTC.

This clone is a singleton in its sample. This rearrangement joins TRBV11-3 to TRBJ2-1; TRBD2 aligns across 11 bases. The ends lost 8 bases at V and 6 bases at J; junction bases unmatched: 6. Looked up from germline, CDR1 is SGHNT and CDR2 is YENEEA. The CDR3 extends over 14 amino acids. The CDR3 nucleotides are TGTGCCAGCCGACTAGCGGGGCCCTCCAATGAGCAGTTCTTC. Translated: CASRLAGPSNEQFF.

CDR3 amino acids: CASSQAGGGEQYF. CDR3 nucleotide sequence: TGTGCCAGCAGCCAAGCAGGCGGTGGCGAGCAGTACTTC. This chain connects TRBV4-2 to TRBJ2-7; D call uncertain. Germline CDR1 reads LGHNA; CDR2 reads YNFKEQ. Trimming removed 1 base from V and 6 bases from J, with 10 bases in between. The CDR3 covers 13 residues.

The chain joins TRBV28 to TRBJ1-5; D possibly corresponds to TRBD1 (5 bases). This CDR3 spans 16 amino acids. Germline CDR1 MDHEN, CDR2 SYDVKM. Trimming took off 5 bases at V and 1 base at J, with 15 bases between the two ends. The CDR3 spells CASSRLPGRSNQPQHF. The CDR3 DNA follows: TGTGCCAGCAGTCGGCTCCCGGGACGGAGCAATCAGCCCCAGCATTTT.

The chain has TRBV5-1 and TRBJ1-4, with TRBD1 identical over 7 bases. Germline V gives CDR1 SGHRS, CDR2 YFSETQ. The length of the CDR3 is 15 residues. V was pared by 3 bases and J by 0 bases, with 2 bases of the junction left unmatched. CDR3: CASSWDRPTNEKLFF. The CDR3, as DNA: TGCGCCAGCAGCTGGGACAGACCAACTAATGAAAAACTGTTTTTT. Full variable domain (outside the CDR3, taken from reference TRBV5-1 and TRBJ1-4): KAGVTQTPRYLIKTRGQQVTLSCSPISGHRSVSWYQQTPGQGLQFLFEYFSETQRNKGNFPGRFSGRQFSNSRSEMNVSTLELGDSALYLCASSWDRPTNEKLFFGSGTQLSVL.

The chain recombines TRBV21-1 with TRBJ2-1; the DNA was not compared with TRBD2, the D call given in the table. TRBV21-1 is a pseudogene locus. CDR3 size: 12 residues. CDR3: CARKGDHNEQFF. CDR3 DNA sequence: TGTGCCAGAAAGGGAGATCACAATGAGCAGTTCTTC.

V is TRBV5-1 and J is TRBJ1-6, with D possibly matching TRBD1 (5 bases). This CDR3 contains 15 residues. From germline, CDR1 is SGHRS and CDR2 YFSETQ. Trimming removed 4 bases from V and 10 bases from J, with 18 bases in between. The CDR3 protein is CASSASGTMASPLHF. As DNA, the CDR3 is TGCGCCAGCAGCGCCTCCGGGACCATGGCCTCACCCCTCCACTTT.

This chain connects TRBV10-3 to TRBJ1-1; D ambiguous. Trimming took off 3 bases at V and 1 base at J, with 6 bases between the two ends. This CDR3 spans 13 amino acids. Germline V gene data show CDR1 as ENHRY and CDR2 as SYGVKD. CDR3 loop: CAISDSQNTEAFF. The DNA of the CDR3 is TGTGCCATCAGTGACAGCCAGAACACTGAAGCTTTCTTT.

The CDR3 sequence is CASSPERTGDSPLHF. The CDR3 nucleotides are TGTGCCAGCTCACCAGAACGGACAGGGGATTCACCCCTCCACTTT. The chain recombines TRBV18 with TRBJ1-6; TRBD1 matches at 9 bases. CDR1 is KGHSH and CDR2 is LQKENI in the germline V gene. V trimming: 2 bases; J trimming: 8 bases; junction bases outside the gene matches: 4. The CDR3 is 15 residues long.